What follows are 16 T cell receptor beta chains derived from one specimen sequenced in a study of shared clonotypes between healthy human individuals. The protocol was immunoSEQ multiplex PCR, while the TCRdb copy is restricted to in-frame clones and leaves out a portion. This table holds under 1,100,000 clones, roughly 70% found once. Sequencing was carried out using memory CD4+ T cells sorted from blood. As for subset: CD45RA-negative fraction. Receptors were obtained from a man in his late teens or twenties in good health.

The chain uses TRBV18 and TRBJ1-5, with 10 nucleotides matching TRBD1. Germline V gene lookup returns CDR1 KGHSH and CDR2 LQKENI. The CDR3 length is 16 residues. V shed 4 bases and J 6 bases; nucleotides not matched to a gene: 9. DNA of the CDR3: TGTGCCAGCTCACAGGACAGGGGGGGCGGTGGTCAGCCCCAGCATTTT. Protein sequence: CASSQDRGGGGQPQHF.

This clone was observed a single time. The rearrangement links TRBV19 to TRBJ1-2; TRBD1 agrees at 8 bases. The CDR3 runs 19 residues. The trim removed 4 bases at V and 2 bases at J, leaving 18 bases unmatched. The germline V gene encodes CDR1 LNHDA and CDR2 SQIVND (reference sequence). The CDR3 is CASSRELGTGHVPNYGYTF. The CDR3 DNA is TGTGCCAGTAGTAGGGAACTAGGGACAGGCCACGTCCCGAACTATGGCTACACCTTC.

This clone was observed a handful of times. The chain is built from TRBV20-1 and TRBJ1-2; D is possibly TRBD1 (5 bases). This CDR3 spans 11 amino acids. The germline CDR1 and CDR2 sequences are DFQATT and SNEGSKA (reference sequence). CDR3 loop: CRPDGFGTYTF. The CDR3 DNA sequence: TGCAGGCCCGACGGTTTCGGGACCTACACCTTC.

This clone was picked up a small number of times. In nucleotides, the CDR3 is TGTGCCAGCAGCTTGTATCCCGGGTCGGGCAATCAGCCCCAGCATTTT. Amino acids: CASSLYPGSGNQPQHF. The chain uses TRBV5-8 and TRBJ1-5, with D uncertain. In germline, CDR1 is SGHTS, CDR2 YDEGEE. The V gene lost 1 base and the J gene lost 2 bases, with 13 bases spanning the gap. The CDR3 runs to 16 residues.

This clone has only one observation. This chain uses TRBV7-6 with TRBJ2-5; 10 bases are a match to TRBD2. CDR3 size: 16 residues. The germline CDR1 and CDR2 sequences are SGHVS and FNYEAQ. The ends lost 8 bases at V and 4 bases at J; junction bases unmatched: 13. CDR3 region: CASASGRAPRRETQYF. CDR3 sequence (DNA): TGTGCCAGCGCCAGCGGGAGGGCCCCCCGGAGAGAGACCCAGTACTTC.

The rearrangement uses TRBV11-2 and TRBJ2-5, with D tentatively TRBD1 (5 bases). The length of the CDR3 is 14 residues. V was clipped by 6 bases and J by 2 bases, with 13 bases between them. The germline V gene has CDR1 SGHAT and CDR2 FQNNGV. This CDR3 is CASSQWRQQETQYF. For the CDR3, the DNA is TGTGCCAGCAGTCAATGGCGACAGCAAGAGACCCAGTACTTC.

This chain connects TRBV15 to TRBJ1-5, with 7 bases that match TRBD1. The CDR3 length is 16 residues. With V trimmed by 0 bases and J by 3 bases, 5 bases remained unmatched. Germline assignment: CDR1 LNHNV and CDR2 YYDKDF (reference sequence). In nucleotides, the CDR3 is TGTGCCACCAGCAGAGAGACACAGGGGCACAATCAGCCCCAGCATTTT. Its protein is CATSRETQGHNQPQHF.

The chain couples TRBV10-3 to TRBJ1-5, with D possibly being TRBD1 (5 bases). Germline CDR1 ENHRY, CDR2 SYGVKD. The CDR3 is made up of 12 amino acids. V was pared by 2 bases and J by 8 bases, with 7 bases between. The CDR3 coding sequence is TGTGCCATCAGTGAGGCGGGGGAGCCCCAGCATTTT. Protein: CAISEAGEPQHF.

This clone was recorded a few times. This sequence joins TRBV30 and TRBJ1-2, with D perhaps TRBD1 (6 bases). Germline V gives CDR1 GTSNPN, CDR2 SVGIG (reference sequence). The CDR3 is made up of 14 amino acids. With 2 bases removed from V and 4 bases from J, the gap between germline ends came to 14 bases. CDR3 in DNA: TGTGCCTGGAGTATAGATACAGGGTCCTATGGCTACACCTTC. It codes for CAWSIDTGSYGYTF.

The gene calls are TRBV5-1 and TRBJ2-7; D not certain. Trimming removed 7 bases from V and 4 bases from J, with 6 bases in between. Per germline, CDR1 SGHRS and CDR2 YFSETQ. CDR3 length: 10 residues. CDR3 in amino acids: CASSRYEQYF. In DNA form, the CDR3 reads TGCGCCAGCTCCCGGTACGAGCAGTACTTC.

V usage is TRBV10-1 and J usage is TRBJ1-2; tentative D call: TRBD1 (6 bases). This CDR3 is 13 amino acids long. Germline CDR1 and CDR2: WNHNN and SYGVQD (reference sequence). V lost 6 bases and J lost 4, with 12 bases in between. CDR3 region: CASSPDRIYGYTF. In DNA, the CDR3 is TGCGCCAGCAGCCCCGACAGGATCTATGGCTACACCTTC.

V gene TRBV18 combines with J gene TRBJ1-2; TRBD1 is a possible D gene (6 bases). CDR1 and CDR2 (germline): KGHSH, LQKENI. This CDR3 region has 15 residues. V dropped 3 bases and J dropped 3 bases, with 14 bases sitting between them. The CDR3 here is CASSPFSGADYGYTF. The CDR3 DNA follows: TGTGCCAGCTCACCGTTCTCGGGGGCTGACTATGGCTACACCTTC.

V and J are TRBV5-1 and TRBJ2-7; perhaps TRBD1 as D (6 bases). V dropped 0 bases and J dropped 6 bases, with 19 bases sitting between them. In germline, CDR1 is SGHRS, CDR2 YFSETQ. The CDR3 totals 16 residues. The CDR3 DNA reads TGCGCCAGCAGCTTGGGGGCAGGGACAAATGGGCCCGAGCAGTACTTC. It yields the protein CASSLGAGTNGPEQYF. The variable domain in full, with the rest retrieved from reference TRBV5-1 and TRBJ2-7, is KAGVTQTPRYLIKTRGQQVTLSCSPISGHRSVSWYQQTPGQGLQFLFEYFSETQRNKGNFPGRFSGRQFSNSRSEMNVSTLELGDSALYLCASSLGAGTNGPEQYFGPGTRLTVT.

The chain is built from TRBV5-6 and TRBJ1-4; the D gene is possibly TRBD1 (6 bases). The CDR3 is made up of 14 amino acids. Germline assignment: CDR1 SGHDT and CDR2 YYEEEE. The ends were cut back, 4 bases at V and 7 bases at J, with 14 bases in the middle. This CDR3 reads CASSEKGGGEKLFF. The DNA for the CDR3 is TGTGCCAGCAGCGAGAAGGGGGGCGGTGAAAAACTGTTTTTT.

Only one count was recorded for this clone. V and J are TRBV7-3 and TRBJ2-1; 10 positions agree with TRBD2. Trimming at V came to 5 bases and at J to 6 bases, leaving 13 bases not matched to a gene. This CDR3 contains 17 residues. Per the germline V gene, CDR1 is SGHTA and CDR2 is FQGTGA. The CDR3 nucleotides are TGTGCCAGCAGCCCGGGAGTAGCGGGGGGCCGGGTCAATGAGCAGTTCTTC. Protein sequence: CASSPGVAGGRVNEQFF.

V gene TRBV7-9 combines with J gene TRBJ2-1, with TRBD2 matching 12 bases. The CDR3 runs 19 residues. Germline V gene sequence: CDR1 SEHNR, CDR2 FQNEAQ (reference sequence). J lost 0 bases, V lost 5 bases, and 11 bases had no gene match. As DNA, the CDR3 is TGTGCCAGCAGCCCTCGGACTAGCGGGACCCGTAGCTCCTACAATGAGCAGTTCTTC. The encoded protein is CASSPRTSGTRSSYNEQFF.